The 20 T cell receptor beta chains below all came from one sample that was sequenced in a study of beta chain features in type 1 diabetes. General study points: All four CD4+ subsets from Type 1 diabetes patients carried moderately but significantly shorter TCRB CDR3s.

Their antigen targets remain unknown. Sequencing targeted expressed TCRB transcripts, as all isolated RNA had been reverse transcribed. Produced via immunoSEQ multiplex PCR; TCRdb's table is partial and in-frame only. In the table there are about 160,000 clones, roughly 8% of which are singletons. Input material: central memory CD4+ T cells from blood. Every receptor here comes from a man between 18 and 35 years old with type 1 diabetes.

Here the CDR3 reads CASSLLGLDYNEQFF. CDR3 DNA sequence: TGTGCCAGCTCACTATTGGGACTAGACTACAATGAGCAGTTCTTC. This chain joins TRBV18 and TRBJ2-1; TRBD2 matches at 8 bases. CDR1 is KGHSH and CDR2 is LQKENI in the germline V gene. The ends lost 4 bases at V and 3 bases at J; junction bases unmatched: 5. The CDR3 sequence is 15 residues long.

This clone was counted between two and nine times. V gene TRBV30 combines with J gene TRBJ1-2, with D tentatively TRBD1 (6 bases). Germline lookup yields CDR1 GTSNPN and CDR2 SVGIG (reference sequence). The germline V and J ends were trimmed by 0 bases and 6 bases, with 14 bases remaining between them. There are 14 residues in the CDR3. The CDR3 spells CAWSVLQGRDGYTF. DNA of the CDR3: TGTGCCTGGAGTGTACTTCAGGGGCGCGATGGCTACACCTTC.

There are a few counts of this clone. The DNA for the CDR3 is TGTGCCAGCAGGGGACTACCAAGGGCCTACGAGCAGTACTTC. This sequence encodes CASRGLPRAYEQYF. The V call is TRBV27, the J call TRBJ2-7, with 7 positions matching TRBD2. The germline V gene encodes CDR1 MNHEY and CDR2 SMNVEV (reference sequence). CDR3 length equals 14 residues. V lost 6 bases to trimming and J lost 2 bases; unmatched junction nucleotides: 7.

This clone was counted a few times. The chain couples TRBV4-3 to TRBJ1-5; D is possibly TRBD1 (5 bases). The CDR3 consists of 14 residues. CDR1 and CDR2 from the germline V gene are LGHNA and YSLEER. Deletions cut 4 bases from V and 5 bases from J, with 12 bases between. The CDR3 region is CASSLRGGDQPQHF. As DNA, the CDR3 is TGCGCCAGCAGCCTGCGAGGAGGGGATCAGCCCCAGCATTTT.

The rearrangement uses TRBV18 and TRBJ2-4; weak D call: TRBD2 (6 bases). The CDR3 length is 19 residues. The V end lost 2 bases, the J end lost 4 bases, and 24 bases lay between the germline ends. Germline V lookup: CDR1 KGHSH, CDR2 LQKENI. CDR3 nucleotide sequence: TGTGCCAGCTCACCATCCCTGGGGGAGGCGATAGGCGAGAAAAACATTCAGTACTTC. The encoded protein is CASSPSLGEAIGEKNIQYF.

Only a few counts were recorded for this clone. The chain employs TRBV5-1 and TRBJ2-1; tentative D call: TRBD2 (7 bases). This CDR3 spans 16 amino acids. Between the trimmed V and J ends, which lost 4 bases and 3 bases, there was a span of 17 bases. Looked up from germline, CDR1 is SGHRS and CDR2 is YFSETQ. DNA of the CDR3: TGCGCCAGCAGCGGGGGGGCGGGAGCGCTCTACAATGAGCAGTTCTTC. This gives the protein CASSGGAGALYNEQFF.

This clone was detected only a few times. The chain employs TRBV18 and TRBJ2-5; D possibly corresponds to TRBD1 (6 bases). CDR1 is KGHSH and CDR2 is LQKENI in the germline V gene. The germline V and J ends were trimmed by 6 bases and 1 base, with 15 bases remaining between them. This CDR3 is built from 15 residues. Here the CDR3 reads CASSRNRDTQETQYF. CDR3 coding DNA: TGTGCCAGCTCTCGAAACCGGGACACCCAAGAGACCCAGTACTTC.

The gene calls are TRBV10-3 and TRBJ2-1; 7 bases line up with TRBD2. Trimming removed 7 bases from V and 8 bases from J; junction bases left unmatched: 5. CDR1 ENHRY and CDR2 SYGVKD come from the germline V gene. CDR3 length equals 12 residues. CDR3: CAITGSGDEQFF. The CDR3 coding sequence is TGTGCCATCACTGGAAGCGGGGATGAGCAGTTCTTC.

At least ten counts were recorded for this clone. The chain is built from TRBV4-3 and TRBJ1-4, with D unclear. Trimming took 0 bases from V and 16 from J, leaving 18 bases between them. The V gene's germline CDR1 is LGHNA and CDR2 YSLEER. The CDR3 is made up of 14 amino acids. CDR3 DNA: TGCGCCAGCAGCCAAGATATTTTGGTGCCTATAAGGTTTTTT. Translating it yields CASSQDILVPIRFF.

J is TRBJ2-7 and V is TRBV7-2; D is unclear. This CDR3 is 12 amino acids long. The germline V and J ends were trimmed by 4 bases and 6 bases, with 10 bases remaining between them. Germline lookup yields CDR1 SGHTA and CDR2 FQGNSA. CDR3 nucleotide sequence: TGTGCCAGCAGCTCCCTGTCGGGCGAGCAGTACTTC. This codes for CASSSLSGEQYF.

The chain carries TRBV5-1 and TRBJ2-5; D might be TRBD1 (6 bases). The CDR3 has 14 amino acids. The V end was cut by 4 bases, the J end by 2 bases, with 12 bases between. Germline V lookup: CDR1 SGHRS, CDR2 YFSETQ. CDR3 amino acids: CASSPQTGQETQYF. The CDR3 DNA reads TGCGCCAGCAGCCCCCAGACAGGACAAGAGACCCAGTACTTC.

As concerns this clone: With a much larger clone just one base away, this may be a read error. The same CDR3 also results from other DNA sequences found in this sample. The chain recombines TRBV4-1 with TRBJ1-1, with 8 positions matching TRBD1. The germline V gene encodes CDR1 MGHRA and CDR2 YSYEKL. This CDR3 is 16 amino acids long. The trim removed 0 bases at V and 1 base at J, leaving 4 bases unmatched. The CDR3 spells CASSQDPQGANTEAFF. DNA for the CDR3: TGCGCCAGCAGCCAAGATCCCCAGGGGGCGAACACTGAAGCTTTCTTT.

The rearrangement links TRBV7-2 to TRBJ1-2, with D possibly being TRBD1 (5 bases). Germline V gives CDR1 SGHTA, CDR2 FQGNSA. V lost 5 bases and J lost 3, with 13 bases in between. The length of the CDR3 is 14 residues. The CDR3 loop is CASSQSAGYYGYTF. The CDR3 coding sequence is TGTGCCAGCAGCCAGAGTGCAGGGTACTATGGCTACACCTTC.

This clone has just a few counts. The chain carries TRBV2 and TRBJ2-2; 7 nucleotides agree with TRBD2. The CDR3 has 13 residues. Germline loops: CDR1 SNHLY, CDR2 FYNNEI. The V segment lost 6 bases and the J segment 5 bases; nucleotides outside the gene matches: 3. CDR3 residues: CASRERETGELFF. The CDR3 DNA is TGTGCCAGCAGGGAGCGGGAAACCGGGGAGCTGTTTTTT.

A few counts support this clone. The rearrangement links TRBV5-1 to TRBJ1-2; D gene unclear. V shed 1 base and J shed 4 bases, with 11 bases lying between them. Germline V gives CDR1 SGHRS, CDR2 YFSETQ. This CDR3 comprises 14 residues. Here the CDR3 DNA reads TGCGCCAGCAGCTTGACAGCGGGAGTCTATGGCTACACCTTC. Its protein product is CASSLTAGVYGYTF.

V gene TRBV29-1 combines with J gene TRBJ1-4; D is unresolved. Trimming pared 4 bases from V and 4 bases from J, leaving 10 bases between. The CDR3 extends over 13 amino acids. The germline gives CDR1 SQVTM, CDR2 ANQGSEA. The CDR3 region is CSVARAFNEKLFF. For the CDR3, the DNA is TGCAGCGTTGCGCGGGCCTTTAATGAAAAACTGTTTTTT.

The chain carries TRBV28 and TRBJ2-3; possible D gene TRBD1, 6 bases. The CDR3 has 13 amino acids. V gave up 6 bases and J gave up 3 bases, with 10 bases separating them. Germline values: CDR1 MDHEN, CDR2 SYDVKM. CDR3 coding DNA: TGTGCCAGCAGCCACAGGGAAACAGATACGCAGTATTTT. Protein product: CASSHRETDTQYF.

This clone turned up a few times. The chain carries TRBV27 and TRBJ2-1, with D perhaps TRBD1 (7 bases). V gave up 4 bases and J gave up 7 bases, with 14 bases separating them. CDR3 length: 14 residues. Looked up from germline, CDR1 is MNHEY and CDR2 is SMNVEV (reference sequence). CDR3 in amino acids: CASSSPGGGNEQFF. In nucleotides, the CDR3 is TGTGCCAGCAGTTCACCAGGGGGAGGTAATGAGCAGTTCTTC.

Only a few counts were recorded for this clone. The chain has TRBV20-1 and TRBJ2-7; D gene ambiguous. Trimming took 3 bases from V and 5 from J, leaving 5 bases between them. In germline, CDR1 is DFQATT, CDR2 SNEGSKA (reference sequence). The CDR3 loop spans 10 amino acids. The CDR3 DNA follows: TGCAGTGCTAGGCTAGACGAGCAGTACTTC. Translating gives CSARLDEQYF.

In its sample, this clone was seen a few times. This sequence joins TRBV5-4 and TRBJ1-1; D possibly corresponds to TRBD1 (5 bases). Looked up from germline, CDR1 is SGHNT and CDR2 is YYREEE (reference sequence). This CDR3 spans 13 amino acids. V shed 3 bases and J shed 1 base, with 7 bases lying between them. CDR3 in DNA: TGTGCCAGCAGCTGGCAGGGGAACACTGAAGCTTTCTTT. It translates to CASSWQGNTEAFF.